The 17 T cell receptor beta chains reported below all come from one sample, sequenced in a study of shared clonotypes between healthy human individuals. Sequencing was performed with immunoSEQ multiplex PCR; in TCRdb, only in-frame clones are kept and a portion is missing. The sample holds some 2.3 million clones, just over 90% seen once. Material: naive CD4+ T cells from PBMCs. Subset given: CD45RA+ positively selected. The source is a man between 18 and 29 years old in good health. Some clones in this sample may be carry-over from other donors' samples.

In this sample, this clone turned up once. This sequence joins TRBV28 and TRBJ1-2; tentative D call: TRBD1 (6 bases). Germline V CDR1 and CDR2: MDHEN, SYDVKM. Between the trimmed V and J ends, which lost 6 bases and 8 bases, there was a span of 19 bases. This CDR3 is built from 14 residues. The CDR3 coding sequence is TGTGCCAGCAGCGCCGGGGGGGCCTGGAGGGGCTACACCTTC. This codes for CASSAGGAWRGYTF.

About this clone itself: The same CDR3 is also encoded by other DNA sequences in this sample. The J gene is TRBJ2-1, the V gene TRBV18; TRBD2 aligns across 11 bases. There are 17 residues in the CDR3. The trim removed 2 bases at V and 0 bases at J, leaving 3 bases unmatched. Germline V gene data show CDR1 as KGHSH and CDR2 as LQKENI. CDR3 nucleotides: TGTGCCAGCTCACCATTCGGGACTAGCGGCTCCTACAATGAGCAGTTCTTC. It translates to CASSPFGTSGSYNEQFF.

The chain combines TRBV11-3 with TRBJ2-1; possible D gene TRBD1, 5 bases. V dropped 4 bases and J dropped 10 bases, with 11 bases sitting between them. Germline V gene data show CDR1 as SGHNT and CDR2 as YENEEA. The CDR3 spans 12 residues. DNA of the CDR3: TGTGCCAGCAGCTCAGGACAAATGGAGCAGTTCTTC. It yields the protein CASSSGQMEQFF.

This sequence joins TRBV7-9 and TRBJ2-5; unclear D gene. There are 11 residues in the CDR3. V was pared by 5 bases and J by 10 bases, with 11 bases between. CDR1 SEHNR and CDR2 FQNEAQ come from the germline V gene (reference sequence). This CDR3 is CASSPRLFQYF. The CDR3 DNA is TGTGCCAGCAGCCCGCGGCTTTTCCAGTACTTC.

This clone was seen more than once but under ten times. This chain joins TRBV7-9 and TRBJ1-1; D is unclear. Trimming shortened V by 4 bases and J by 6 bases, and 12 bases separated the two germline ends. The length of the CDR3 is 13 residues. From germline, CDR1 is SEHNR and CDR2 FQNEAQ (reference sequence). The CDR3 spells CASSSMSSSEAFF. CDR3 nucleotide sequence: TGTGCCAGCAGCTCAATGTCTAGTTCTGAAGCTTTCTTT.

The CDR3 nucleotides are TGTGCCAGCAGCCTCCGGGACGAAGATGGCTACACCTTC. Its translation is CASSLRDEDGYTF. This chain connects TRBV5-4 to TRBJ1-2, with a possible D match to TRBD1 (5 bases). This CDR3 has 13 residues. Germline CDR1 and CDR2: SGHNT and YYREEE (reference sequence). The V end was cut by 4 bases, the J end by 6 bases, with 13 bases between.

The rearrangement uses TRBV4-2 and TRBJ1-2; tentatively, D is TRBD1 (6 bases). Germline V gene sequence: CDR1 LGHNA, CDR2 YNFKEQ. Trimming shortened V by 2 bases and J by 2 bases, and 9 bases separated the two germline ends. The CDR3 extends over 14 amino acids. This chain's CDR3 is CASSQNRDNYGYTF. In DNA form, the CDR3 reads TGTGCCAGCAGCCAAAACAGGGACAACTATGGCTACACCTTC.

The V call is TRBV5-1, the J call TRBJ2-5, with 7 bases lining up with TRBD2. The CDR3 runs to 15 residues. Unmatched junction bases numbered 13, after V lost 0 bases and J lost 11 bases. CDR1 and CDR2 from the germline V gene are SGHRS and YFSETQ. Here the CDR3 reads CASSLDGAGVREQYF. The CDR3 region has the DNA TGCGCCAGCAGCTTGGATGGTGCGGGAGTTCGTGAGCAGTACTTC. The whole variable domain, filled in from reference TRBV5-1 and TRBJ2-5, reads KAGVTQTPRYLIKTRGQQVTLSCSPISGHRSVSWYQQTPGQGLQFLFEYFSETQRNKGNFPGRFSGRQFSNSRSEMNVSTLELGDSALYLCASSLDGAGVREQYFGPGTRLLVL.

The CDR3 DNA reads TGTGCCGTTTGGTCGGGACACCTATACGAGCAGTACTTC. Its translation is CAVWSGHLYEQYF. This chain connects TRBV27 to TRBJ2-7, with D possibly being TRBD1 (6 bases). The CDR3 length is 13 residues. Germline CDR1 is MNHEY and CDR2 is SMNVEV (reference sequence). Trimming pared 11 bases from V and 4 bases from J, leaving 18 bases between.

This rearrangement joins TRBV28 to TRBJ2-2; D remains unclear. V lost 11 bases, J lost 2 bases, and 12 bases lay in between. The V gene's germline CDR1 is MDHEN and CDR2 SYDVKM. The CDR3 is 13 residues long. DNA for the CDR3: TGTGCCGCAGCTCGGCCAAACACCGGGGAGCTGTTTTTT. Translated: CAAARPNTGELFF. Filled out from reference TRBV28 and TRBJ2-2, the complete variable domain reads DVKVTQSSRYLVKRTGEKVFLECVQDMDHENMFWYRQDPGLGLRLIYFSYDVKMKEKGDIPEGYSVSREKKERFSLILESASTNQTSMYLCAAARPNTGELFFGEGSRLTVL.

This clone was observed once. The gene calls are TRBV7-2 and TRBJ2-3; D might be TRBD2 (5 bases). The CDR3 runs to 16 residues. Germline values: CDR1 SGHTA, CDR2 FQGNSA. Trimming shortened V by 6 bases and J by 6 bases, and 22 bases separated the two germline ends. CDR3 bases: TGTGCCAGCAGTCCCGCCAGCGGCCCCCTAGGCGATACGCAGTATTTT. This translates into CASSPASGPLGDTQYF.

This clone has only one observation. Additional DNA sequences in this sample encode the identical CDR3. This rearrangement joins TRBV15 to TRBJ2-5; unclear D gene. V gave up 3 bases and J gave up 1 base, with 3 bases separating them. The CDR3 extends over 12 amino acids. Germline CDR1 reads LNHNV; CDR2 reads YYDKDF (reference sequence). CDR3 loop: CATSRAQETQYF. The CDR3 DNA sequence: TGTGCCACCAGCAGGGCCCAAGAGACCCAGTACTTC.

This rearrangement joins TRBV6-1 to TRBJ2-5, with D possibly matching TRBD2 (5 bases). Germline values: CDR1 MNHNS, CDR2 SASEGT. This CDR3 comprises 15 residues. Trimming removed 5 bases at V and 5 bases at J, with 18 bases between. The CDR3 DNA sequence: TGTGCCAGCAGTCCGAGGGCCCTGCGCGGCGAGACCCAGTACTTC. Translated, it gives CASSPRALRGETQYF.

The chain recombines TRBV19 with TRBJ2-5; 7 bases are a match to TRBD2. Germline CDR1 reads LNHDA; CDR2 reads SQIVND (reference sequence). The junction had 12 bases not matched to a gene; V was cut back by 7 bases and J by 1 base. This CDR3 region has 16 residues. DNA for the CDR3: TGTGCCAGTACCCAAGACGGGCCGGGGGGCCAAGAGACCCAGTACTTC. This encodes CASTQDGPGGQETQYF.

The genes are TRBV18 and TRBJ1-2, with D tentatively TRBD1 (5 bases). The germline V gene has CDR1 KGHSH and CDR2 LQKENI. With 4 bases removed from V and 7 bases from J, the gap between germline ends came to 13 bases. CDR3 length: 13 residues. CDR3 in amino acids: CASSLERGSGYTF. The DNA of the CDR3 is TGTGCCAGCTCACTTGAAAGGGGAAGTGGCTACACCTTC. The full variable domain, its missing parts supplied by reference TRBV18 and TRBJ1-2, is NAGVMQNPRHLVRRRGQEARLRCSPMKGHSHVYWYRQLPEEGLKFMVYLQKENIIDESGMPKERFSAEFPKEGPSILRIQQVVRGDSAAYFCASSLERGSGYTFGSGTRLTVV.

J is TRBJ1-2 and V is TRBV1; the D call in the table, TRBD1, was not verified against the DNA. TRBV1 has pseudogene status. This CDR3 comprises 15 residues. CDR3 DNA: TGCACCAGCAGCCCCTTACAGGGTGACAACTATGGCTACACCTTC. It is translated as CTSSPLQGDNYGYTF.

The V and J genes are TRBV4-1 and TRBJ2-1; 7 nucleotides agree with TRBD2. Germline trimming cut 4 bases from V and 2 bases from J; bases unmatched to any gene: 8. Germline assignment: CDR1 MGHRA and CDR2 YSYEKL. The CDR3 consists of 16 residues. CDR3 region: CASSPYTGTTYNEQFF. The CDR3 region has the DNA TGCGCCAGCAGCCCGTATACCGGGACTACCTACAATGAGCAGTTCTTC.